This T cell receptor (beta chain) was captured by sequencing in a study of T cell changes during pregnancy in multiple sclerosis. This clone has a single count. Sequenced by immunoSEQ multiplex PCR; TCRdb stores in-frame clones only, minus some. The sample has 55,000 or so clones; approximately 92% are singletons. CDR1 is MNHEY and CDR2 is SVGAGI in the germline V gene. The length of the CDR3 is 12 residues. V was pared by 8 bases and J by 5 bases, with 3 bases of the junction left unmatched. The material was CD4+ T cells from peripheral blood mononuclear cells, obtained after pregnancy. This chain connects TRBV6-5 to TRBJ1-3, with 7 bases matching TRBD1. The TCR was taken from a female donor with multiple sclerosis, enrolled in a pregnancy study. For the CDR3, the DNA is TGTGCCAGCCAGACAGGGAGAAACACCATATATTTT. Its protein product is CASQTGRNTIYF.